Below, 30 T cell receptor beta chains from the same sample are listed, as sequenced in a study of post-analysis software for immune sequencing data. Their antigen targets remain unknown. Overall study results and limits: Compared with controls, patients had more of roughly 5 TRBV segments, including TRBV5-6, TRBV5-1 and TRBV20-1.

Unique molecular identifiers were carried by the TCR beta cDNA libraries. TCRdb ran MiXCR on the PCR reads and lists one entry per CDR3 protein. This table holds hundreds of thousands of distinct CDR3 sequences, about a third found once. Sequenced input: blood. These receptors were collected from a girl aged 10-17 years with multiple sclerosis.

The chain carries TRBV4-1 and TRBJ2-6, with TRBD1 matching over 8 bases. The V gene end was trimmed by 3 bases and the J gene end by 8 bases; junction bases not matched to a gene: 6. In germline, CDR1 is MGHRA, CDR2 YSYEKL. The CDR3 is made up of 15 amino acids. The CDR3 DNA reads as TGCGCCAGCAGCCAGCCCCGGGACAGGACCAACGTCCTGACTTTC. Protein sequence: CASSQPRDRTNVLTF.

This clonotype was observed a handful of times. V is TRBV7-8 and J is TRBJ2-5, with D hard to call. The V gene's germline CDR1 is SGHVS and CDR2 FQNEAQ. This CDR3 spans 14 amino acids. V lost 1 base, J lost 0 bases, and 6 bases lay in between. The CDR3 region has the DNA TGTGCCAGCAGCTTAGAGTACTACCAAGAGACCCAGTACTTC. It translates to CASSLEYYQETQYF.

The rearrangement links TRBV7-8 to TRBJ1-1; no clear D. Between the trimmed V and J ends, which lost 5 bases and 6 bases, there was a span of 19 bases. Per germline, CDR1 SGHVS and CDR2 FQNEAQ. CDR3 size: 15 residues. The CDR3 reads CASSPVFGKGAEAFF. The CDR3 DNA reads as TGTGCCAGCAGCCCAGTCTTTGGAAAGGGCGCTGAAGCTTTCTTT. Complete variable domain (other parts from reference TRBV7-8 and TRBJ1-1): GAGVSQSPRYKVAKRGQDVALRCDPISGHVSLFWYQQALGQGPEFLTYFQNEAQLDKSGLPSDRFFAERPEGSVSTLKIQRTQQEDSAVYLCASSPVFGKGAEAFFGQGTRLTVV.

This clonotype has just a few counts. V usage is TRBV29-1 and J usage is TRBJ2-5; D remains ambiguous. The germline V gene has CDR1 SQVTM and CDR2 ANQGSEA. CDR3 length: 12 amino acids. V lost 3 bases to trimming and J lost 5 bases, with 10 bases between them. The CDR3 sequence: CSVELGMETQYF. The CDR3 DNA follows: TGCAGCGTTGAGCTGGGAATGGAGACCCAGTACTTC.

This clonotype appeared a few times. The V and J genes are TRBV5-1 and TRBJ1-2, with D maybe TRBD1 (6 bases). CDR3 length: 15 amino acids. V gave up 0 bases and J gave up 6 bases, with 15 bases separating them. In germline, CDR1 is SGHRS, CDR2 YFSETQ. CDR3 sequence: CASSLARGGADGYTF. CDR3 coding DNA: TGCGCCAGCAGCTTGGCACGCGGGGGGGCTGATGGCTACACCTTC.

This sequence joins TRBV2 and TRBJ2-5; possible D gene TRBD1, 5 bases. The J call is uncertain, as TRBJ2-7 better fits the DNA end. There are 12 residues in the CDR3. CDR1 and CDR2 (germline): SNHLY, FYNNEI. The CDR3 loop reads CASLGAITEQYF. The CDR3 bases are TGTGCCAGCCTAGGGGCGATTACCGAGCAGTACTTC.

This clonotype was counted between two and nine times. The CDR3 region is CASTPRGLNEKLFF. In DNA form, the CDR3 reads TGCGCCAGCACCCCGAGGGGACTTAATGAAAAACTGTTTTTT. The chain is built from TRBV5-1 and TRBJ1-4; D might be TRBD1 (5 bases). Between the trimmed V and J ends, which lost 6 bases and 4 bases, there was a span of 13 bases. The CDR3 has 14 amino acids. Germline V lookup: CDR1 SGHRS, CDR2 YFSETQ. The whole variable domain, filled in from reference TRBV5-1 and TRBJ1-4, reads KAGVTQTPRYLIKTRGQQVTLSCSPISGHRSVSWYQQTPGQGLQFLFEYFSETQRNKGNFPGRFSGRQFSNSRSEMNVSTLELGDSALYLCASTPRGLNEKLFFGSGTQLSVL.

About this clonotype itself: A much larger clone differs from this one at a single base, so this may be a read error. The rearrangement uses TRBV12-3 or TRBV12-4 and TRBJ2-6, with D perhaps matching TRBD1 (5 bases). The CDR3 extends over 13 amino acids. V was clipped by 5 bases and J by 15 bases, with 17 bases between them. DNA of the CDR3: TGTGCCAGCAGTCCTCAGACAGCGCCTGGCCTGACTTTC. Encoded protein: CASSPQTAPGLTF.

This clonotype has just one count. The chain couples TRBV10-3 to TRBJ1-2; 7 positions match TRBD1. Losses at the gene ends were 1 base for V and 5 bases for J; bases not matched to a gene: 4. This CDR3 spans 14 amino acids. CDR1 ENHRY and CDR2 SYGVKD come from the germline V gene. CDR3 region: CAISELGGQYGYTF. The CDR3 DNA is TGTGCCATCAGTGAGTTAGGGGGCCAGTATGGCTACACCTTC.

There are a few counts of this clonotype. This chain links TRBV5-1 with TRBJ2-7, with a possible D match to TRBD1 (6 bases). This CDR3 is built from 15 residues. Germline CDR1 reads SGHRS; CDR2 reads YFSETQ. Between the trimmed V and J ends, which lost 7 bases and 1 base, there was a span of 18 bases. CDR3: CASSLGPGVSYEQYF. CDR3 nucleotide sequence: TGCGCCAGCTCATTAGGGCCAGGGGTTTCCTACGAGCAGTACTTC.

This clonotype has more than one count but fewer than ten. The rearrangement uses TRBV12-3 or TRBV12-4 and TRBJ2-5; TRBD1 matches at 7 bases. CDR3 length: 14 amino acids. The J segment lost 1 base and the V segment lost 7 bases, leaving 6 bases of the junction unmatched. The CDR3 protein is CASTHGDSQETQYF. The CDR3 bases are TGTGCCAGCACCCATGGGGACAGCCAAGAGACCCAGTACTTC.

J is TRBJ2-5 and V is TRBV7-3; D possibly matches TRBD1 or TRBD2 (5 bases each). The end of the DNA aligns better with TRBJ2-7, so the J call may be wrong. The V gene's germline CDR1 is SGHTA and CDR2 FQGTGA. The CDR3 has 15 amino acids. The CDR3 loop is CASSLSGGSTYEQYF. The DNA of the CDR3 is TGTGCCAGCAGCTTAAGTGGGGGATCCACCTACGAGCAGTACTTC.

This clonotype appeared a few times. The CDR3 is CASSHFYRGGNGYTF. The CDR3 DNA reads TGCGCCAGCAGCCACTTTTACAGGGGAGGCAATGGCTACACCTTC. The chain employs TRBV4-1 and TRBJ1-2; TRBD1 aligns across 7 bases. Trimming removed 3 bases from V and 6 bases from J; junction bases left unmatched: 10. The germline CDR1 and CDR2 sequences are MGHRA and YSYEKL. This CDR3 contains 15 residues.

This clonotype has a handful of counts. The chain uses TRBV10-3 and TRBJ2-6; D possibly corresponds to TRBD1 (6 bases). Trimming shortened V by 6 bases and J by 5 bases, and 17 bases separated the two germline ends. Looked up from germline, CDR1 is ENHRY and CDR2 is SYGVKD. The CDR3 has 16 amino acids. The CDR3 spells CAISPSTGPRANVLTF. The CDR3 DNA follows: TGTGCCATCAGCCCGAGTACAGGGCCGAGGGCCAACGTCCTGACTTTC.

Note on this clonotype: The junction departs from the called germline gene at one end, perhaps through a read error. Written as DNA, the CDR3 is TGTGCCAGCTCAGAGGGGCTAACTAATAAAAAACTGTTTTTT. Protein product: CASSEGLTNKKLFF. This chain links TRBV18 with TRBJ1-4; tentatively, D is TRBD1 (5 bases). The CDR3 is 14 residues long. Germline CDR1 reads KGHSH; CDR2 reads LQKENI. The full variable domain, in which reference TRBV18 and TRBJ1-4 provide the parts outside the CDR3, is NAGVMQNPRHLVRRRGQEARLRCSPMKGHSHVYWYRQLPEEGLKFMVYLQKENIIDESGMPKERFSAEFPKEGPSILRIQQVVRGDSAAYFCASSEGLTNKKLFFGSGTQLSVL.

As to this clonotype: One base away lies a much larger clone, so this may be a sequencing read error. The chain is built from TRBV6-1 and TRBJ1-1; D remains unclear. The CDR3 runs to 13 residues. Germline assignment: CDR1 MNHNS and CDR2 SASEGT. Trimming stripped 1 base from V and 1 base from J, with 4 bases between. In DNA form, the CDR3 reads TGTGCCAGCAGTGAAGTGCAGAACACTGAAGCTTTCTTT. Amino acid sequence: CASSEVQNTEAFF.

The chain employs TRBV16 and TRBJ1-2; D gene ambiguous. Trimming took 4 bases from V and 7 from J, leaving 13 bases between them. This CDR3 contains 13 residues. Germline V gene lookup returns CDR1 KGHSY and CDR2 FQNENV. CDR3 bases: TGTGCCAGCAGCCCCCACAAAGGGCTTGGCTACACCTTC. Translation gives CASSPHKGLGYTF.

The CDR3, as DNA: TGTGCCAGCAGTTTACTGGAACTCAGCCCCGAGCAGTACTTC. This encodes CASSLLELSPEQYF. The chain combines TRBV12-3 or TRBV12-4 with TRBJ2-7; D unresolved. V was pared by 2 bases and J by 6 bases, with 14 bases between. This CDR3 has 14 amino acids.

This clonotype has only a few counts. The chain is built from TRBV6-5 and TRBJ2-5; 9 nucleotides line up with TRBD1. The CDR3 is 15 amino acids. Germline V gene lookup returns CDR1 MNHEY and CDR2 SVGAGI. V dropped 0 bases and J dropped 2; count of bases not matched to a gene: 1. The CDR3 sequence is CASSYSGTGQETQYF. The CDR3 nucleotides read TGTGCCAGCAGTTACTCCGGGACAGGGCAAGAGACCCAGTACTTC.

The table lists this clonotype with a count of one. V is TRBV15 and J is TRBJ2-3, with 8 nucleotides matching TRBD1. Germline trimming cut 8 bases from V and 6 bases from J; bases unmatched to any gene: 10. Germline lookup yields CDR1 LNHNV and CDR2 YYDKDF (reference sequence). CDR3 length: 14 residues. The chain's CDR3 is CATESAGGGDTQYF. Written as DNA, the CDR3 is TGTGCCACCGAATCGGCAGGGGGCGGGGATACGCAGTATTTT.

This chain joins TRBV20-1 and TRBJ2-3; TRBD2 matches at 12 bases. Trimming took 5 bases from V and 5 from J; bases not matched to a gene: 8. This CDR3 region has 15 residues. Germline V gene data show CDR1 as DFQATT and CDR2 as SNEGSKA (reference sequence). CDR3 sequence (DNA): TGCAGTGCTTTCACTAGCGGGGGGAAGCGAGATACGCAGTATTTT. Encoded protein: CSAFTSGGKRDTQYF.

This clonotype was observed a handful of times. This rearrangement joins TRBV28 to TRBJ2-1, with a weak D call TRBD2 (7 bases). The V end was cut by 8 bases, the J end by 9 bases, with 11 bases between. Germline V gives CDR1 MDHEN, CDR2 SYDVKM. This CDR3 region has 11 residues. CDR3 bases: TGTGCCAGCGGGGGGGCCGCTGAGCAGTTCTTC. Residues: CASGGAAEQFF.

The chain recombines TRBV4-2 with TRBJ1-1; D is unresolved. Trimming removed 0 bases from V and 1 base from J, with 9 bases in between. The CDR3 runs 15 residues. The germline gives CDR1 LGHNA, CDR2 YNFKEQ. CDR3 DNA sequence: TGTGCCAGCAGCCAAGAGATGCAGCAGAACACTGAAGCTTTCTTT. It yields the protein CASSQEMQQNTEAFF.

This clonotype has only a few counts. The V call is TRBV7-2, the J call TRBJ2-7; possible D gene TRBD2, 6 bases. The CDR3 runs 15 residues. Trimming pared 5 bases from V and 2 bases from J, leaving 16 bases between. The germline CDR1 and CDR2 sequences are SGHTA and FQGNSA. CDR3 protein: CASSLHRDLAYEQYF. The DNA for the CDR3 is TGTGCCAGCAGCCTTCACCGGGACTTGGCCTACGAGCAGTACTTC.

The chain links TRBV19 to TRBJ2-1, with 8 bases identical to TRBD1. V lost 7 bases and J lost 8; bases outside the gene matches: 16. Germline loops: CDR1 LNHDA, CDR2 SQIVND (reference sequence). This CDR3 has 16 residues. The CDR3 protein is CASTPSVTGVVDEQFF. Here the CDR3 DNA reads TGTGCCAGTACCCCATCAGTGACAGGGGTTGTTGATGAGCAGTTCTTC. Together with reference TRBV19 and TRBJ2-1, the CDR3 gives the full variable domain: DGGITQSPKYLFRKEGQNVTLSCEQNLNHDAMYWYRQDPGQGLRLIYYSQIVNDFQKGDIAEGYSVSREKKESFPLTVTSAQKNPTAFYLCASTPSVTGVVDEQFFGPGTRLTVL.

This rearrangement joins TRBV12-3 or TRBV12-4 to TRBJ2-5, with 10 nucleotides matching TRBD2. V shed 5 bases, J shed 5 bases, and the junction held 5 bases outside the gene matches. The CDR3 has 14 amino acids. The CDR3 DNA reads TGTGCCAGCAGTCCCCTTAGCGGGGGGGAGACCCAGTACTTC. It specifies CASSPLSGGETQYF.

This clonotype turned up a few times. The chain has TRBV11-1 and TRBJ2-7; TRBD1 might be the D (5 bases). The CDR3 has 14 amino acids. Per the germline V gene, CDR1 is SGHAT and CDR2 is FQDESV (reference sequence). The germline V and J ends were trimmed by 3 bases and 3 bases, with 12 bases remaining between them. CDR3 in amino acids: CASSFRQHSYEQYF. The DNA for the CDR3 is TGTGCCAGCAGCTTCAGACAGCATAGCTACGAGCAGTACTTC.

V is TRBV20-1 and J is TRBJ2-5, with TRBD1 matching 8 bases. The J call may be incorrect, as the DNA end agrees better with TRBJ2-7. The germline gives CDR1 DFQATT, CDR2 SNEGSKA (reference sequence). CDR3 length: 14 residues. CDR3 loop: CSARQTGAGYEQYF. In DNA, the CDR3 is TGCAGTGCTAGACAGACAGGGGCTGGCTACGAGCAGTACTTC.

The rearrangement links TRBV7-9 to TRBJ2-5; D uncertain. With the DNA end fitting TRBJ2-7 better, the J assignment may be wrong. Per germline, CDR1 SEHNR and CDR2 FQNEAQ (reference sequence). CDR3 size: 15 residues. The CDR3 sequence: CASSPAGTWSREQYF. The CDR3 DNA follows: TGTGCCAGCAGCCCTGCCGGCACATGGAGCCGCGAGCAGTACTTC.

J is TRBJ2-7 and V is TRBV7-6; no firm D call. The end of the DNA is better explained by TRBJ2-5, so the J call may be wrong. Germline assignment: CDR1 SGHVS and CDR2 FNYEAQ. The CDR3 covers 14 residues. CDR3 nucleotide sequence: TGTGCCAGCAGCTTGACTGGGTTGATGGAGACCCAGTACTTC. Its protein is CASSLTGLMETQYF.